A selection of T cell receptor beta chains follows, all from one sample in a study of cytomegalovirus exposure and HLA in healthy donors. Clones were read by immunoSEQ multiplex PCR, and TCRdb kept only the in-frame ones, dropping some. The sample lists about 180,000 clones; 79% were seen once. The sequencing sample was made of PBMCs. Every receptor here comes from a woman in her forties in good health and CMV-seronegative. CDR3s include the opening cysteine and the closing phenylalanine or tryptophan. A D gene is named only where the DNA matches it firmly. Not every row has a clone size; where given, it reads once, few, many or a size class.

d_gene: TRBD1
abundance: few
j_gene: TRBJ2-7
v_gene: TRBV4-3
CDR3aa: CASSPGTGTYEQYF
CDR3nt: TGCGCCAGCAGCCCCGGGACAGGAACCTACGAGCAGTACTTC

d_gene: TRBD1
abundance: -
j_gene: TRBJ2-7
v_gene: TRBV15
CDR3aa: CATSRDRGTYEQYF
CDR3nt: TGTGCCACCAGCAGAGACAGGGGGACCTACGAGCAGTACTTC

d_gene: -
abundance: -
j_gene: TRBJ1-5
v_gene: TRBV7-9
CDR3aa: CASSFGRQNPQPQHF
CDR3nt: TGTGCCAGCAGCTTTGGTCGACAGAACCCTCAGCCCCAGCATTTT

d_gene: TRBD2
abundance: -
j_gene: TRBJ2-2
v_gene: TRBV5-1
CDR3aa: CASRTGGAGELFF
CDR3nt: TGCGCCAGCAGGACCGGGGGGGCCGGGGAGCTGTTTTTT

d_gene: -
abundance: -
j_gene: TRBJ1-1
v_gene: TRBV5-4
CDR3aa: CASSLVGSRLRMNTEAFF
CDR3nt: TGTGCCAGCAGCTTGGTTGGGTCCAGGCTTCGCATGAACACTGAAGCTTTCTTT

d_gene: -
abundance: once
j_gene: TRBJ1-3
v_gene: TRBV5-1
CDR3aa: CASSLVGGAAGNTIYF
CDR3nt: TGCGCCAGCAGCTTGGTTGGGGGGGCGGCTGGAAACACCATATATTTT

d_gene: TRBD2
abundance: -
j_gene: TRBJ2-1
v_gene: TRBV27
CDR3aa: CASGRPGGNEQFF
CDR3nt: TGTGCCAGCGGACGGCCGGGGGGCAATGAGCAGTTCTTC

d_gene: -
abundance: -
j_gene: TRBJ2-7
v_gene: TRBV30
CDR3aa: CACQGRREQYF
CDR3nt: TGTGCCTGCCAAGGGAGGCGCGAGCAGTACTTC

d_gene: -
abundance: few
j_gene: TRBJ1-5
v_gene: TRBV5-6
CDR3aa: CASSLVGDQPQHF
CDR3nt: TGTGCCAGCAGCTTGGTAGGAGATCAGCCCCAGCATTTT

d_gene: TRBD1
abundance: few
j_gene: TRBJ1-1
v_gene: TRBV5-1
CDR3aa: CASSLGAGQGNTEAFF
CDR3nt: TGCGCCAGCAGCTTGGGAGCAGGACAGGGAAACACTGAAGCTTTCTTT

d_gene: TRBD2
abundance: -
j_gene: TRBJ2-3
v_gene: TRBV10-1
CDR3aa: CASSDIDGRTDTQYF
CDR3nt: TGCGCCAGCAGTGATATCGACGGGAGGACAGATACGCAGTATTTT

d_gene: -
abundance: -
j_gene: TRBJ1-4
v_gene: TRBV4-1
CDR3aa: CASSLGPERTNEKLFF
CDR3nt: TGCGCCAGCAGCCTGGGGCCGGAAAGGACTAATGAAAAACTGTTTTTT

d_gene: TRBD1
abundance: -
j_gene: TRBJ1-1
v_gene: TRBV28
CDR3aa: CASSPTGGKTEAFF
CDR3nt: TGTGCCAGCAGTCCAACAGGGGGGAAAACTGAAGCTTTCTTT

d_gene: TRBD2
abundance: -
j_gene: TRBJ2-2
v_gene: TRBV2
CDR3aa: CASTRLAGGNTGELFF
CDR3nt: TGTGCCAGCACCCGACTAGCGGGGGGGAACACCGGGGAGCTGTTTTTT

d_gene: -
abundance: -
j_gene: TRBJ2-3
v_gene: TRBV4-1
CDR3aa: CASSLQVQGTDTQYF
CDR3nt: TGCGCCAGCAGCCTCCAAGTGCAGGGGACAGATACGCAGTATTTT

d_gene: -
abundance: -
j_gene: TRBJ1-5
v_gene: TRBV30
CDR3aa: CAWSKGDGQPQHF
CDR3nt: TGTGCCTGGAGTAAGGGGGACGGTCAGCCCCAGCATTTT

d_gene: -
abundance: -
j_gene: TRBJ2-1
v_gene: TRBV7-2
CDR3aa: CASSSLGVRGEQFF
CDR3nt: TGTGCCAGCAGCTCCCTTGGGGTCCGGGGTGAGCAGTTCTTC

d_gene: -
abundance: -
j_gene: TRBJ1-3
v_gene: TRBV30
CDR3aa: CASPGSSGNTIYF
CDR3nt: TGTGCCTCACCAGGAAGCTCTGGAAACACCATATATTTT

d_gene: TRBD1
abundance: -
j_gene: TRBJ1-1
v_gene: TRBV2
CDR3aa: CASSDRGQMNTEAFF
CDR3nt: TGTGCCAGCAGCGATAGGGGACAGATGAACACTGAAGCTTTCTTT

d_gene: -
abundance: -
j_gene: TRBJ2-5
v_gene: TRBV30
CDR3aa: CAWTHAGRETQYF
CDR3nt: TGTGCCTGGACCCATGCGGGGAGGGAGACCCAGTACTTC

d_gene: -
abundance: -
j_gene: TRBJ2-7
v_gene: TRBV27
CDR3aa: CASSLSPGRSYEQYF
CDR3nt: TGTGCCAGCAGTTTGTCGCCAGGGAGGTCCTACGAGCAGTACTTC

d_gene: -
abundance: -
j_gene: TRBJ1-5
v_gene: TRBV5-5
CDR3aa: CASSWLDSSNQPQHF
CDR3nt: TGTGCCAGCAGCTGGCTGGACAGTTCCAATCAGCCCCAGCATTTT

d_gene: -
abundance: few
j_gene: TRBJ1-1
v_gene: TRBV6-5
CDR3aa: CASSYSRLNTEAFF
CDR3nt: TGTGCCAGCAGTTACTCGCGCCTGAACACTGAAGCTTTCTTT

d_gene: TRBD1
abundance: -
j_gene: TRBJ2-3
v_gene: TRBV4-3
CDR3aa: CASSRGGSTDTQYF
CDR3nt: TGCGCCAGCAGCCGAGGGGGCTCGACAGATACGCAGTATTTT

d_gene: -
abundance: -
j_gene: TRBJ1-1
v_gene: TRBV5-1
CDR3aa: CASSAGMNTEAFF
CDR3nt: TGCGCCAGCAGCGCGGGCATGAACACTGAAGCTTTCTTT

d_gene: TRBD1
abundance: few
j_gene: TRBJ1-4
v_gene: TRBV7-2
CDR3aa: CASSPRILDRRISDEKLFF
CDR3nt: TGTGCCAGCAGCCCCCGTATTTTGGACAGGCGGATATCGGATGAAAAACTGTTTTTT

d_gene: -
abundance: -
j_gene: TRBJ1-1
v_gene: TRBV29-1
CDR3aa: CSGASRESFF
CDR3nt: TGCAGCGGAGCGTCCAGAGAGTCTTTCTTT